These T cell receptor beta chains were read from a single sample in a study of T cell responses to AZD1222 COVID-19 vaccine. The data were produced by immunoSEQ multiplex PCR, yet TCRdb's version contains in-frame clones alone and is incomplete. The sample contains around 160,000 clones, 91% of which appear only once. This sample comprised peripheral blood, obtained 28 days after the second AZD1222 dose. These receptors all stem from an adult who received the AZD1222 COVID-19 vaccine. Both conserved end residues are part of each CDR3.

>13|TRBJ1-1|TRBV6-2/TRBV6-3
CASSYGGGTEAFF
>16|TRBJ2-1|TRBV7-9
CASSLALKIGYNEQFF
>11|TRBJ2-1|TRBV4-1
CASSQGHKQFF
>16|TRBJ1-2|TRBV5-6
CASSLGQTIRAYGYTF
>13|TRBJ1-5|TRBV6-2/TRBV6-3
CASSFTDYQPQHF
>15|TRBJ2-3|TRBV7-3
CASSPTGGSADTQYF
>14|TRBJ1-1|TRBV4-2
CASSQDRGGTEAFF
>14|TRBJ1-5|TRBV20-1
CSASGGNGNQPQHF
>15|TRBJ1-5|TRBV6-1
CASSEASRTNQPQHF
>15|TRBJ1-6|TRBV4-2
CASSQEDRGNSPLHF
>18|TRBJ1-4|TRBV16
CASSQSAGGLATNEKLFF
>14|TRBJ1-1|TRBV6-5
CASTWGGINTEAFF
>16|TRBJ2-7|TRBV12-5
CASGLGAGQPFGEQYF
>13|TRBJ1-2|TRBV9
CASSSLGVYGYTF
>15|TRBJ2-1|TRBV29-1
CSVDGDRGADNEQFF
>15|TRBJ2-7|TRBV11-3
CASSLVATSGPGLRF
>15|TRBJ2-1|TRBV5-6
CASSLSGRAEAEQFF
>14|TRBJ1-1|TRBV25-1
CASSNDRGNTEAFF
>13|TRBJ2-7|TRBV19
CASSSGRGYEQYF
>14|TRBJ1-6|TRBV9
CASSNQKEISPLHF
>12|TRBJ2-7|TRBV10-3
CAISARRDEQYF
>13|TRBJ1-6|TRBV6-4
CASGQAFDSPLHF
>14|TRBJ1-2|TRBV6-5
CASSRERTDYGYTF
>14|TRBJ1-6|TRBV4-1
CASSHRQGRSPLHF
>15|TRBJ1-5|TRBV5-8
CASSKSGASNQPQHF
>16|TRBJ2-3|TRBV30
CAWSVIGAGGTDTQYF
>15|TRBJ1-3|TRBV2
CASSLTGISGNTIYF
>14|TRBJ1-3|TRBV6-1
CASSESGTGNTIYF
>13|TRBJ1-2|TRBV25-1
CASSIDRGWGYTF
>12|TRBJ1-1|TRBV3-1/TRBV3-2
CASSHEGSEAFF
>15|TRBJ2-5|TRBV5-4
CASSFNGIIRETQYF
>15|TRBJ2-2|TRBV19
CASSISAGLIGELFF
>19|TRBJ1-5|TRBV21-1
CASSKARLKGGFSPKPQHF
>15|TRBJ1-2|TRBV7-2
CASSTGTGRRLGYTF
>13|TRBJ2-5|TRBV6-5
CASTKTSGGTQYF
>13|TRBJ1-2|TRBV4-1
CASSQTGGDGYTF
>17|TRBJ2-1|TRBV7-9
CASSLYAGLAVRDEQFF
>17|TRBJ2-1|TRBV5-1
CASSSSAGTGVFVEQFF
>14|TRBJ1-2|TRBV19
CASSIGPGREGYTF
>17|TRBJ1-6|TRBV7-2
CASSLAQPGQGDSPLHF
>17|TRBJ1-6|TRBV9
CASTFGQGAPYNSPLHF